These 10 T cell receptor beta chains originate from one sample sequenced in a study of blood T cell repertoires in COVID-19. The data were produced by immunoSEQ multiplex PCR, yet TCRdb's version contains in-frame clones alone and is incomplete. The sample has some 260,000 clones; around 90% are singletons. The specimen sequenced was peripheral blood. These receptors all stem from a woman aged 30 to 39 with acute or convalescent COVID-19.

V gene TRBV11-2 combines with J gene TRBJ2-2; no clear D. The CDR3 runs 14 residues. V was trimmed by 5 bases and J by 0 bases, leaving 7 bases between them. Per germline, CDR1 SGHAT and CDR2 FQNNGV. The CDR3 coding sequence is TGTGCCAGCAGCCACCTAGCGAACACCGGGGAGCTGTTTTTT. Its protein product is CASSHLANTGELFF.

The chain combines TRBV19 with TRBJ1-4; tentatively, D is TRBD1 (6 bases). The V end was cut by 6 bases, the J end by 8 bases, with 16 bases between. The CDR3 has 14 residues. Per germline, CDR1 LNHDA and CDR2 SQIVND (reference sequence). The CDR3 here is CASSTGIVGEKLFF. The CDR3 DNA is TGTGCCAGTAGCACAGGGATTGTGGGGGAAAAACTGTTTTTT.

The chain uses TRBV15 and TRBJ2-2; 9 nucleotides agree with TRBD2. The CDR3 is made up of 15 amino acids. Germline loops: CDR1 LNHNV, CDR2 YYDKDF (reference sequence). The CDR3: CASSSGSKNTGELFF. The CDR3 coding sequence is TGTGCATCGAGTAGCGGGAGTAAAAACACCGGGGAGCTGTTTTTT. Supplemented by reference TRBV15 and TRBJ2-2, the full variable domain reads DAMVIQNPRYQVTQFGKPVTLSCSQTLNHNVMYWYQQKSSQAPKLLFHYYDKDFNNEADTPDNFQSRRPNTSFCFLDIRSPGLGDTAMYLCASSSGSKNTGELFFGEGSRLTVL.

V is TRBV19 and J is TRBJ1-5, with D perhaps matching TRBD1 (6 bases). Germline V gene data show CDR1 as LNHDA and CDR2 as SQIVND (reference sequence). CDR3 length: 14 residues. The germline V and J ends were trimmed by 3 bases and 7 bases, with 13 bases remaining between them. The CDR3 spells CASSIQGPRQPQHF. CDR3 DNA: TGTGCCAGTAGTATTCAGGGGCCGCGGCAGCCCCAGCATTTT.

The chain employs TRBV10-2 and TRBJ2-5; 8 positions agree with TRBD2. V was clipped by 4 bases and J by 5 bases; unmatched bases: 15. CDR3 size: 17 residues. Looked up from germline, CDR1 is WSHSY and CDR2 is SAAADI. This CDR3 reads CASSGTFYGRAPETQYF. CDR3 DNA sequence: TGCGCCAGCAGTGGGACGTTTTACGGGAGGGCTCCCGAGACCCAGTACTTC.

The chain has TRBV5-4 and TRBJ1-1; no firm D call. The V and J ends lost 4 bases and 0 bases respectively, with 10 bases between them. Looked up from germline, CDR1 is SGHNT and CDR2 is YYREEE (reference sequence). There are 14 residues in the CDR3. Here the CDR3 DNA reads TGTGCCAGCAGCCAACAATTCATGAACACTGAAGCTTTCTTT. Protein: CASSQQFMNTEAFF.

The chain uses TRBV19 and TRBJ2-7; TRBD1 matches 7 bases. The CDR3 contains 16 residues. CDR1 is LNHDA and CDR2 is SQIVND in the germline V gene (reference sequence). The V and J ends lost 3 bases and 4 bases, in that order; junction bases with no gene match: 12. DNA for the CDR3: TGTGCCAGTAGTATTGGAGAGGGGGCTAGAATTTACGAGCAGTACTTC. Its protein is CASSIGEGARIYEQYF.

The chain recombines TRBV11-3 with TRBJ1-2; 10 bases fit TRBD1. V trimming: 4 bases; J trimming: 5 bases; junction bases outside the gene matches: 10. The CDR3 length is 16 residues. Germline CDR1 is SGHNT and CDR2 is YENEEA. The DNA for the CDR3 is TGTGCCAGCAGCTCCGGGACAGGGGCGATCGAATATGGCTACACCTTC. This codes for CASSSGTGAIEYGYTF. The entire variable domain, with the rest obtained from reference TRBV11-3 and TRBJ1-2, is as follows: EAGVVQSPRYKIIEKKQPVAFWCNPISGHNTLYWYLQNLGQGPELLIRYENEEAVDDSQLPKDRFSAERLKGVDSTLKIQPAELGDSAVYLCASSSGTGAIEYGYTFGSGTRLTVV.

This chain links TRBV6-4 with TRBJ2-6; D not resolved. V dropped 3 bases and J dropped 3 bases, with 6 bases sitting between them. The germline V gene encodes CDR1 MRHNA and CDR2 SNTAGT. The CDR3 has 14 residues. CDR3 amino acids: CASSETFGANVLTF. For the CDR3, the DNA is TGTGCCAGCAGTGAAACATTTGGGGCCAACGTCCTGACTTTC.

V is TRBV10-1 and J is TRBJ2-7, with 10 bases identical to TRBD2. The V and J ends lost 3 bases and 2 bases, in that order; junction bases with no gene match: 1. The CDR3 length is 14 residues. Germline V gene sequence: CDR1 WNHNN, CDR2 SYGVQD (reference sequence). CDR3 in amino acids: CASSDGLAAYEQYF. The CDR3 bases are TGCGCCAGCAGTGATGGACTAGCGGCCTACGAGCAGTACTTC.